This TCR beta chain was recovered during a study of blood T cell repertoires in COVID-19. Germline CDR1 reads LNHDA; CDR2 reads SQIVND (reference sequence). V lost 2 bases, J lost 1 base, and 6 bases stayed unmatched. This CDR3 has 17 amino acids. Only in-frame clones appear in the TCRdb table, and some are missing; sequencing was by immunoSEQ multiplex PCR. The sample has 250,000 to 350,000 clones; about 81% are singletons. Sequencing input: peripheral blood. The V call is TRBV19, the J call TRBJ2-1; TRBD2 matches at 9 bases. This TCR came from a human donor with COVID-19, enrolled during active disease. The donor label of this sample is uncertain. The CDR3 reads CASSIRATSGSYNEQFF. As DNA, the CDR3 is TGTGCCAGTAGTATAAGAGCGACTAGCGGATCCTACAATGAGCAGTTCTTC.